The count of the clone carrying this T cell receptor beta chain is one. Its specificity is not known. V was trimmed by 10 bases and J by 5 bases, leaving 20 bases between them. The CDR3 consists of 15 residues. The germline V gene encodes CDR1 LNHDA and CDR2 SQIVND (reference sequence). The sample originates from a study of shared clonotypes between healthy human individuals. Across the study: Researchers assigned three CD4 naive, three CD4 memory, two CD8 naive and one CD8 memory plate to each donor. Broader study findings: On the whole, naive subsets had larger estimated richness than memory subsets had. It was the few donors that limited the genetic and exposure-history diversity represented.

Assay: immunoSEQ multiplex PCR; the TCRdb copy retains only in-frame clones and omits some. The sample shows about 660,000 clones, approximately 79% of them seen only once. The sequence was obtained from a woman younger than 45 in good health. V usage is TRBV19 and J usage is TRBJ2-2; D not resolved. Sample: memory CD4+ T cells sorted from blood. The subset is: CD45RA-negative fraction. CDR3 in amino acids: CATGPWPQGTGELFF. For the CDR3, the DNA is TGTGCCACCGGACCATGGCCTCAAGGGACCGGGGAGCTGTTTTTT.